The 6 T cell receptor beta chains below come from one sample, sequenced in a study of PD-L1 blockade in urothelial cancer. Sequencing was performed with immunoSEQ multiplex PCR; in TCRdb, only in-frame clones are kept and a portion is missing. The sample includes about 100,000 clones, 70% to 90% seen only once; the top ten take 2% to 2.5%. Sequencing used PBMCs, obtained around atezolizumab (anti-PD-L1) treatment. These receptors were obtained from a middle-aged man with urothelial cancer.

The chain recombines TRBV2 with TRBJ2-7; TRBD1 is a possible D gene (5 bases). There are 15 residues in the CDR3. V lost 5 bases and J lost 3, with 17 bases in between. Germline values: CDR1 SNHLY, CDR2 FYNNEI. The CDR3 region is CASSSLDSQGYEQYF. CDR3 coding DNA: TGTGCCAGCAGTTCCCTAGACAGTCAGGGCTACGAGCAGTACTTC.

This clone appeared a single time. The rearrangement joins TRBV7-8 to TRBJ2-7; 7 nucleotides match TRBD2. The CDR3 runs to 16 residues. Germline V gives CDR1 SGHVS, CDR2 FQNEAQ. V lost 0 bases, J lost 5 bases, and 10 bases stayed unmatched. The CDR3 protein is CASSLARGRAWDEQYF. DNA for the CDR3: TGTGCCAGCAGCTTAGCCCGAGGGAGGGCGTGGGACGAGCAGTACTTC.

The DNA of the CDR3 is TGTGCCAGTGCGGCCCTCGTCAATCAGCCCCAGCATTTT. Translated: CASAALVNQPQHF. This chain joins TRBV19 and TRBJ1-5; no firm D call. V was cut by 8 bases and J by 3 bases, with 11 bases left in between. The CDR3 sequence is 13 residues long. CDR1 and CDR2 (germline): LNHDA, SQIVND (reference sequence).

This chain uses TRBV7-9 with TRBJ2-5, with TRBD2 matching over 8 bases. Germline CDR1 and CDR2: SEHNR and FQNEAQ (reference sequence). This CDR3 contains 16 residues. Losses at the gene ends were 0 bases for V and 0 bases for J; bases not matched to a gene: 3. The CDR3 sequence: CASSLARAGDQETQYF. The CDR3 nucleotides read TGTGCCAGCAGCTTAGCCCGAGCGGGAGACCAAGAGACCCAGTACTTC.

The J gene is TRBJ1-5, the V gene TRBV18; D is possibly TRBD1 (5 bases). Germline CDR1 reads KGHSH; CDR2 reads LQKENI. The CDR3 consists of 17 residues. Trimming pared 1 base from V and 2 bases from J, leaving 15 bases between. The CDR3 loop is CASSPQHKTDRNQPQHF. The CDR3 DNA reads as TGTGCCAGCTCACCACAACACAAGACAGACCGCAATCAGCCCCAGCATTTT.

V and J are TRBV19 and TRBJ2-2, with TRBD1 as a possible D gene (6 bases). This CDR3 contains 16 residues. Germline CDR1 is LNHDA and CDR2 is SQIVND (reference sequence). V was pared by 5 bases and J by 6 bases, with 19 bases between. The chain's CDR3 is CASSGVQGIWSGELFF. CDR3 in DNA: TGTGCCAGTAGTGGTGTTCAGGGGATATGGTCCGGGGAGCTGTTTTTT.